This TCR beta chain was retrieved from a study of blood T cell repertoires in COVID-19 (dated by TCRdb to 2019 to 2021). About the study as a whole: The collaborator samples originated in the United States, Italy and Spain and spanned the acute and convalescent phases of COVID-19. HLA class I and class II types, where available, came from metadata supplied by the sample provider rather than from assay-based typing. The prospective study material was composed of cDNA or gDNA derived from T cells, B-cell-depleted T cells, or PBMCs. Samples came from the ongoing ImmuneRACE study (first 160 participants) plus 1,254 subjects from 6 global collaborators. Sample metadata almost always included a de-identified subject ID, COVID-19 status, age in years and sex. The dataset comprised deeply sampled blood TCRbeta repertoires from subjects exposed to, actively infected with, or recovered from COVID-19. The repertoires were made available in a free public database intended to serve as a resource for research on the immune response to SARS-CoV-2. Points the paper makes about the study in general: How much clinical and demographic metadata was included differed by source and by participant, and the metadata was provided uncurated.

Participants in the prospective study were enrolled through a virtual design, were aged roughly 18 to 90 years, and lived in roughly 25 United States geographic areas. To assign participants to cohorts, the prospective study relied on clinical history that participants themselves reported in a screening survey and a study questionnaire. Each participant in the prospective study had whole blood, serum and a nasopharyngeal or oropharyngeal swab collected by mobile phlebotomists. Prospective study participants could optionally give additional blood draws and questionnaires over an approximately 2-month period. Before DNA extraction, prospective study blood samples were shipped either frozen or at room temperature. The germline V gene specifies SGDLS as CDR1 and YYNGEE as CDR2. Cut back by 4 bases and 4 bases, the V and J ends lie 14 bases apart. The CDR3 numbers 14 residues from cysteine through phenylalanine. Kept here is only the CDR3 DNA, which spans 42 bases and is read in frame from base 1.

Turning to this clone: It has no known antigen specificity. No qualities accompany the bases; no much larger clone lies one base away.

TCRbeta CDR3 regions were amplified from genomic DNA by means of the immunoSEQ Assay, a bias-controlled multiplex PCR. Per the source publication's procedure: The number of nucleated cells in each sample was estimated by amplification of reference gene primers within the assay. To quantify the absolute abundance of each unique TCRbeta CDR3 rearrangement, sequence reads were collapsed and filtered. For each sample, productive Simpson clonality was calculated as the square root of Simpson's diversity index across productive rearrangements. TCRdb holds this immuneACCESS table with in-frame rearrangements only. Some clones are missing; in checked studies, unresolved V genes explain under half, and the rest has no known cause. V, J and clone size are those of that table, while D and trimming were read from the DNA. The sample table shows 160,000 or so clones, and more than 85% are seen once. 0.95% to 1.5% of the sample comes from the top ten.

This TCR was sampled from a human donor with acute COVID-19. The donor label of this sample is uncertain. The V and J genes are TRBV9 and TRBJ1-1, with an unclear D gene assignment. The sample taken for sequencing was PBMCs or T cells enriched from blood (not recorded which). The CDR3 region reads CASSPIARSTEAFF. Here is the DNA: TGTGCCAGCAGCCCTATAGCAAGAAGCACTGAAGCTTTCTTT. Beyond the CDR3, the reference TRBV9 and TRBJ1-1 genes provide the residues; the full variable domain reads: DSGVTQTPKHLITATGQRVTLRCSPRSGDLSVYWYQQSLDQGLQFLIQYYNGEERAKGNILERFSAQQFPDLHSELNLSSLELGDSALYFCASSPIARSTEAFFGQGTRLTVV.